This T cell receptor beta chain was identified in a study of blood T cell repertoires in COVID-19. Germline V gene data show CDR1 as MRHNA and CDR2 as SNTAGT. V was clipped by 10 bases and J by 1 base, with 11 bases between them. CDR3 size: 13 residues. Assay used: immunoSEQ multiplex PCR; TCRdb lists only in-frame clones, some missing. Here the sample spans about 150,000 clones, approximately 82% being singletons. The TCR was taken from a woman aged 45-65 years with acute or convalescent COVID-19. Input material: peripheral blood. This sequence joins TRBV6-4 and TRBJ1-5; D gene unclear. CDR3: CANRPRSNQPQHF. For the CDR3, the DNA is TGTGCCAACCGCCCGCGCAGCAATCAGCCCCAGCATTTT.